The clone carrying this TCR beta chain was seen many times. This sample is drawn from a study of blood T cell repertoires in COVID-19. Clones were read by immunoSEQ multiplex PCR, and TCRdb kept only the in-frame ones, dropping some. The table lists over 200,000 clones, just over 85% of them singletons. The germline V gene encodes CDR1 MDHEN and CDR2 SYDVKM. This CDR3 is built from 12 residues. V was clipped by 3 bases and J by 4 bases, with 6 bases between them. The sample comprised peripheral blood. The sequence was obtained from a man aged 50-59 years with COVID-19, enrolled during active disease. The chain couples TRBV28 to TRBJ1-1; D is unresolved. The CDR3 sequence: CASSFEVTEAFF. The CDR3, as DNA: TGTGCCAGCAGTTTCGAGGTCACTGAAGCTTTCTTT.